This T cell receptor (beta chain) comes out of a study of blood T cell repertoires in COVID-19. Study context: Samples representing acute and convalescent COVID-19 were sourced from the United States, Italy and Spain. PBMCs, B-cell-depleted T cells, or T cells were the source of the cDNA or gDNA that made up the material.

In the source study's methods: Amplification of reference gene primers was used by the study to estimate nucleated cell counts. Profiling relied on immunoSEQ multiplex PCR, and the TCRdb table lists in-frame clones only, not all of them. V and J calls and clone size are as listed in that table; D and trimming were resolved from the DNA. Seen here are about 120,000 clones, about nine tenths observed once, and the top ten hold 1.8%. This CDR3 comprises 16 residues. V shed 4 bases, J shed 4 bases, and the junction held 6 bases outside the gene matches. CDR1 MNHNS and CDR2 SASEGT come from the germline V gene. This clone came up once.

Sequenced: peripheral blood. This receptor was taken from a human donor with active COVID-19. The donor label of this sample is uncertain. The V gene is TRBV6-1, the J gene TRBJ2-3; 12 nucleotides agree with TRBD2. The CDR3 sequence is CASSALAGGRPDTQYF. The CDR3 DNA sequence: TGTGCCAGCAGTGCACTAGCGGGGGGAAGACCAGATACGCAGTATTTT.